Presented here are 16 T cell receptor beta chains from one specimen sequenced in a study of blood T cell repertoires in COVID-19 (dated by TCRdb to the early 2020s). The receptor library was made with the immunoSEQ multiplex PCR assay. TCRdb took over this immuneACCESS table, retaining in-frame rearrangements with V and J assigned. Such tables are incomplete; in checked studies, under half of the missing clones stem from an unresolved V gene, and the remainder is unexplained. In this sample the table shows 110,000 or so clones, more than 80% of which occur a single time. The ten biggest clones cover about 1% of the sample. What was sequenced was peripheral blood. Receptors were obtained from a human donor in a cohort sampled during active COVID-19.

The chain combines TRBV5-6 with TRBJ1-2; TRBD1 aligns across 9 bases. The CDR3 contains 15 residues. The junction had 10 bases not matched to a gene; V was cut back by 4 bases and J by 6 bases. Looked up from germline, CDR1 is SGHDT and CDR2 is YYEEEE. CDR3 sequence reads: CASSQRNRGLNGYTF. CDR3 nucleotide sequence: TGTGCCAGCAGCCAAAGAAACAGGGGGCTCAATGGCTACACCTTC.

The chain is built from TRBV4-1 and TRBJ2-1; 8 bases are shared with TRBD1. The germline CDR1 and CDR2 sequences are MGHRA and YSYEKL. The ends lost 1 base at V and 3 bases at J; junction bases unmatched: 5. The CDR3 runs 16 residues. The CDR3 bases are TGCGCCAGCAGCCAAGCCCAGGGGGCGGACTACAATGAGCAGTTCTTC. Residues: CASSQAQGADYNEQFF.

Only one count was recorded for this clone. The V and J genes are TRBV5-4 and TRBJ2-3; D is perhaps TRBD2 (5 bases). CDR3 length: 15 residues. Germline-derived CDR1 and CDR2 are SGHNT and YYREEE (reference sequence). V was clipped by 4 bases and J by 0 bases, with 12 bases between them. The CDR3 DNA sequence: TGTGCCAGCAGCGATATGGACTTAAGCACAGATACGCAGTATTTT. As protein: CASSDMDLSTDTQYF.

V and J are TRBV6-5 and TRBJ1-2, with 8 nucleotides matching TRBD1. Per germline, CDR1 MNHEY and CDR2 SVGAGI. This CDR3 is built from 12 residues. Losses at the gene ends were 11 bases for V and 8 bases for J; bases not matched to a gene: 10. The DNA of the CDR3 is TGTGCCGTACGAACAGGGGGGGGAGGCTACACCTTC. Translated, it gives CAVRTGGGGYTF.

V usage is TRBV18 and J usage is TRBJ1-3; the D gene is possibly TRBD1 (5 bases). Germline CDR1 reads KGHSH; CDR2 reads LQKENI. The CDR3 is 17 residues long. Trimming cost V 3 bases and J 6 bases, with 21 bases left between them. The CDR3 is CASSPVNPVGAANTIYF. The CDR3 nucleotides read TGTGCCAGCTCACCGGTCAATCCTGTAGGGGCGGCAAACACCATATATTTT.

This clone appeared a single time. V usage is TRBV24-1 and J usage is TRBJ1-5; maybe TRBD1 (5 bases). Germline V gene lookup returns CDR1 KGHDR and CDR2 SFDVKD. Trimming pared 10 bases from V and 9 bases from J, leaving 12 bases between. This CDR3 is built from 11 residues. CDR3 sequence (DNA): TGTGCCACTTCAGGCGGGGGGCCCCAGCATTTT. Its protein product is CATSGGGPQHF.

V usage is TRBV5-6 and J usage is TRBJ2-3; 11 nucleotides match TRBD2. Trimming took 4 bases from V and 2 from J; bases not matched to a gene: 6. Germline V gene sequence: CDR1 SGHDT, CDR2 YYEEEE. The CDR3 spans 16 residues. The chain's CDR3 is CASSAPGLADTDTQYF. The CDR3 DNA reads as TGTGCCAGCAGCGCGCCGGGACTAGCGGACACAGATACGCAGTATTTT.

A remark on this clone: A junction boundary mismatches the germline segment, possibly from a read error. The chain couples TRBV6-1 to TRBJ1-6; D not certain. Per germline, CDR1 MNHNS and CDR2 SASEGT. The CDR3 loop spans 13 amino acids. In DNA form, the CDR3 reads TGTGCCAGCAGGGAAGAAAATGGCTCACCCCTCCACTTT. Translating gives CASREENGSPLHF.

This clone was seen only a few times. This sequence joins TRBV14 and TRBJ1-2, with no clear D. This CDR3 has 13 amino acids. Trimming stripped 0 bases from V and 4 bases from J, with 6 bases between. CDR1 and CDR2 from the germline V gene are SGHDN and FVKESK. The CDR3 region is CASSQDVFYGYTF. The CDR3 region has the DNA TGTGCCAGCAGCCAAGATGTCTTCTATGGCTACACCTTC.

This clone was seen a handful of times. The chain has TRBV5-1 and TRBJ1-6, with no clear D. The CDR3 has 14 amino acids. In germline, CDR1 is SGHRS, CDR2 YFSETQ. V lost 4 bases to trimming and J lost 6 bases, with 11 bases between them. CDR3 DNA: TGCGCCAGCAGCGATTCACTTACTAATTCACCCCTCCACTTT. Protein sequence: CASSDSLTNSPLHF.

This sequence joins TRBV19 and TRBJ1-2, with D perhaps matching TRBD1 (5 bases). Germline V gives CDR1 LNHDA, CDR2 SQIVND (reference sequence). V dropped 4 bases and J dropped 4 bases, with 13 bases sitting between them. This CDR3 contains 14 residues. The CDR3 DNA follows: TGTGCCAGTAGTAGGGGGGACGGACTCTATGGCTACACCTTC. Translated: CASSRGDGLYGYTF. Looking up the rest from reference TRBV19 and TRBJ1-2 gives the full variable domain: DGGITQSPKYLFRKEGQNVTLSCEQNLNHDAMYWYRQDPGQGLRLIYYSQIVNDFQKGDIAEGYSVSREKKESFPLTVTSAQKNPTAFYLCASSRGDGLYGYTFGSGTRLTVV.

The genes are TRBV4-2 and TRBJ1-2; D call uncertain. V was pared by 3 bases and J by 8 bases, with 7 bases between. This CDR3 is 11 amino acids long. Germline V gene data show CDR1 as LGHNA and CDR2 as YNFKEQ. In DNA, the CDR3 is TGTGCCAGCAGCCATGCACAGGGCTACACCTTC. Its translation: CASSHAQGYTF.

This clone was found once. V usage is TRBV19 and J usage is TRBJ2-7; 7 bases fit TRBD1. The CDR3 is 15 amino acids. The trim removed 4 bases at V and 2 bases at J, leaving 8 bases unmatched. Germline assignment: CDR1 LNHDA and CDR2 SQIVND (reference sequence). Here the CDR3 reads CASSKQGQPTYEQYF. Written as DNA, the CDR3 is TGTGCCAGTAGTAAACAGGGACAGCCTACCTACGAGCAGTACTTC.

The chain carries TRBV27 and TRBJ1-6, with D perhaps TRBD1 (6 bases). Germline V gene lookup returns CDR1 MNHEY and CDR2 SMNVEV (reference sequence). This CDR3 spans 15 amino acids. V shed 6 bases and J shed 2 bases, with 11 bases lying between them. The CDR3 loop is CASSRTETYNSPLHF. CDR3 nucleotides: TGTGCCAGCAGCCGGACAGAAACCTATAATTCACCCCTCCACTTT.

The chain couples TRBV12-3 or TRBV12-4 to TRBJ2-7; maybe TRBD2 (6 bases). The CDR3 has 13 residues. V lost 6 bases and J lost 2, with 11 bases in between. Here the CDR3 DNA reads TGTGCCAGCAGCCCGGGACTTCCCTACGAGCAGTACTTC. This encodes CASSPGLPYEQYF.

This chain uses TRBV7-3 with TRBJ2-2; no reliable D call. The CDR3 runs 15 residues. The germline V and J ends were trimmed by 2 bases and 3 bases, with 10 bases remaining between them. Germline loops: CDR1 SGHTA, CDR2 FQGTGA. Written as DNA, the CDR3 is TGTGCCAGCAGCTTACTCACCGCGGACACCGGGGAGCTGTTTTTT. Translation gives CASSLLTADTGELFF. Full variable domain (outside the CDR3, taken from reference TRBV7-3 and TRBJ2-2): GAGVSQTPSNKVTEKGKYVELRCDPISGHTALYWYRQSLGQGPEFLIYFQGTGAADDSGLPNDRFFAVRPEGSVSTLKIQRTERGDSAVYLCASSLLTADTGELFFGEGSRLTVL.